The clone carrying this T cell receptor beta chain was counted ten times or more. A Clinical Activity Score of at least 3, a NOSPECS grade of at least 4 and a duration under 3 months were recorded in the ophthalmopathy patients. The PBMCs were taken from roughly 10 ml of fresh peripheral blood. The data originate from a study of T cells in Graves' hyperthyroidism and ophthalmopathy. This CDR3 is 14 amino acids long. CDR1 MGHRA and CDR2 YSYEKL come from the germline V gene. V lost 6 bases to trimming and J lost 4 bases; unmatched junction nucleotides: 4. Amplified TCR beta CDR3 regions derived from RNA transcripts. The TCR CDR3 was amplified in a first-round RT-PCR using the HTBI primer set. TCRdb re-derived calls from the multiplex PCR reads in MiXCR, one entry per CDR3 protein. Here the sample spans 300,000 to 350,000 distinct CDR3 sequences, over 15% being singletons.

The V call is TRBV4-1, the J call TRBJ1-3, with 9 bases aligning to TRBD1. Sequences were obtained from blood. This TCR derives from a woman in her thirties or forties with Graves' ophthalmopathy. DNA of the CDR3: TGCGCCAGCAGGGGGACAGGGTACGGAAACACCATATATTTT. As protein: CASRGTGYGNTIYF.